There are many counts of the clone carrying this TCR beta chain. The data were taken from a study of T-cell reconstitution after alpha-beta-depleted transplantation in children. The CDR3 totals 15 residues. Germline V lookup: CDR1 MNHNS, CDR2 SASEGT. Trimming removed 6 bases at V and 2 bases at J, with 13 bases between. It was with unique molecular identifiers that the TCRbeta library was prepared. TCRdb re-called the PCR reads with MiXCR, one entry per CDR3 protein. The table lists a few hundred thousand distinct CDR3 sequences, roughly a tenth of them singletons. The V gene is TRBV6-1, the J gene TRBJ1-4; D gene uncertain. The input for sequencing was PBMCs from the stem cell graft donor, taken from the stem cell graft. The TCR was taken from a human donor who donated a stem cell graft to a child with SCID. The CDR3 loop reads CASRGGFATNEKLFF. For the CDR3, the DNA is TGTGCCAGCAGGGGAGGATTCGCCACTAATGAAAAACTGTTTTTT.